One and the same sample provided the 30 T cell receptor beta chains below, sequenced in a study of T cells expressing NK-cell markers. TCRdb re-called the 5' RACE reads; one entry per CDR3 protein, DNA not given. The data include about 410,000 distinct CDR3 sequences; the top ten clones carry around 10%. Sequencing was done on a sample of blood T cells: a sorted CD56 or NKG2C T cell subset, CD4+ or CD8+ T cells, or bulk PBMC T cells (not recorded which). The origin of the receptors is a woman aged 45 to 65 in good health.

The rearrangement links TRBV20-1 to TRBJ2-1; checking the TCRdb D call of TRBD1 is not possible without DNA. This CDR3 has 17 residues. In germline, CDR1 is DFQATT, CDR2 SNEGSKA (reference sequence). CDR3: CSARRDRAISSYNEQFF.

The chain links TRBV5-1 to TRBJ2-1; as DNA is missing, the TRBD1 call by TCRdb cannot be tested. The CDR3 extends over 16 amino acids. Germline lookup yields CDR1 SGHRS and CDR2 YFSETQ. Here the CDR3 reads CASSPGTGTSYNEQFF.

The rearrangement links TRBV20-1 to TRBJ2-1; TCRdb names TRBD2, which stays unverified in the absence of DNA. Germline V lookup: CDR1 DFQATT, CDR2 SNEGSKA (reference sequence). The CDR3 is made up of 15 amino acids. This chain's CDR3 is CSARTSGRATNEQFF.

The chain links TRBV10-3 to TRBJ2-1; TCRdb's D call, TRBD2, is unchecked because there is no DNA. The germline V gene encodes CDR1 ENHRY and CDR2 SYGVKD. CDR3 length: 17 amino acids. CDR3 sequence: CAIRGGLEKSSYNEQFF.

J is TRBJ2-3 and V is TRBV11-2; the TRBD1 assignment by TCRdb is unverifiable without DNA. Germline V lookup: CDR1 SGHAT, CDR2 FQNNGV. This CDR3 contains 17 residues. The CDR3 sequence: CASSLEGLDDRTDTQYF.

CDR3 sequence reads: CSVVRGLANNEQFF. The J gene is TRBJ2-1, the V gene TRBV29-1; TCRdb's D call, TRBD2, is unchecked because there is no DNA. Per the germline V gene, CDR1 is SQVTM and CDR2 is ANQGSEA. The CDR3 runs 14 residues.

CDR3 protein: CASRGRGKVGTEAFF. The gene calls are TRBV27 and TRBJ1-1; the D call from TCRdb, TRBD1, cannot be confirmed without DNA. There are 15 residues in the CDR3. CDR1 is MNHEY, CDR2 SMNVEV, per germline (reference sequence).

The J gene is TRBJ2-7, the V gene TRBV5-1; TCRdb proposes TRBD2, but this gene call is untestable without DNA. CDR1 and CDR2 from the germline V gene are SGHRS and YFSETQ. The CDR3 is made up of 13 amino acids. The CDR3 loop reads CASQVAGENEQYF.

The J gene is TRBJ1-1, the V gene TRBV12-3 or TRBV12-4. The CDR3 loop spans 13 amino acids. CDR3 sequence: CASSTGPWAEAFF.

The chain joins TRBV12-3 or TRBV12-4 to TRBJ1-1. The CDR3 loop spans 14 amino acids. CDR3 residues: CASSPGLMNTEAFF.

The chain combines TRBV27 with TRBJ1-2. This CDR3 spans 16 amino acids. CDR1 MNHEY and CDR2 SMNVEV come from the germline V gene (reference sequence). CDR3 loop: CASSPLEGTSTYGYTF.

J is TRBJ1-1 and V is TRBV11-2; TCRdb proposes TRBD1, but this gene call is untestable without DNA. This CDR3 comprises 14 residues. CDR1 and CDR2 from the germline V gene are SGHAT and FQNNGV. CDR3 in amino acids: CASSSTRGQGGAFF. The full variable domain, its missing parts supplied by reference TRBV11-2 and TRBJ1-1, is EAGVAQSPRYKIIEKRQSVAFWCNPISGHATLYWYQQILGQGPKLLIQFQNNGVVDDSQLPKDRFSAERLKGVDSTLKIQPAKLEDSAVYLCASSSTRGQGGAFFGQGTRLTVV.

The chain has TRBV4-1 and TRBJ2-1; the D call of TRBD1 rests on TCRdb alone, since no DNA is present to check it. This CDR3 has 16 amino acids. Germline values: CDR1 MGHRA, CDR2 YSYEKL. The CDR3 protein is CASSQGVAGRGNEQFF.

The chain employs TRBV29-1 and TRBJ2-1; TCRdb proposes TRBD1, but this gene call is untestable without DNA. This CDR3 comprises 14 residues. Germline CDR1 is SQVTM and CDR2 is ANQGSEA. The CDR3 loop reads CSVDRDRGSDEQFF.

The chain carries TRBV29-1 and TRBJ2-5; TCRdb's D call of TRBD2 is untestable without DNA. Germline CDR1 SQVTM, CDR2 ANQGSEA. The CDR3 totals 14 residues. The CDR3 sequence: CSVAVAGGQETQYF.

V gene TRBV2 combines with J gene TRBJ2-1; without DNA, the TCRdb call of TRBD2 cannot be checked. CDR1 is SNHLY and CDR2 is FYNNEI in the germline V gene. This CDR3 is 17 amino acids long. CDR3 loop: CASTNWRGGILGNEQFF.

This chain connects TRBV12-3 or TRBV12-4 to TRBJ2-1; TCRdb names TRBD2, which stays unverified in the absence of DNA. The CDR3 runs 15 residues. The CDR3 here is CASSPQGGLASGQFF.

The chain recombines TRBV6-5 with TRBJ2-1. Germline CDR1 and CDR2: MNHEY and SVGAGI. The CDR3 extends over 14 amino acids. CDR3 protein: CASSPDSGYNEQFF.

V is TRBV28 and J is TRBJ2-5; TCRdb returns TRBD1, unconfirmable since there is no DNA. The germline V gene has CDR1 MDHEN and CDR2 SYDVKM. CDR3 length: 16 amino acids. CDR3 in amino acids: CASSLGRGPIQETQYF.

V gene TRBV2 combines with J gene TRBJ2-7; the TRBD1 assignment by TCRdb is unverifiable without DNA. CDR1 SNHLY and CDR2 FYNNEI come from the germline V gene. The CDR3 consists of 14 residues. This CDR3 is CASRAGTGGWEQYF.

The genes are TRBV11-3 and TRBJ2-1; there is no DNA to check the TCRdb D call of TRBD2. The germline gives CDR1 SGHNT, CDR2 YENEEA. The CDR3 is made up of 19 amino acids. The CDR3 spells CASRPRGAPETSGYNEQFF. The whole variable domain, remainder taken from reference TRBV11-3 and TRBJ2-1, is EAGVVQSPRYKIIEKKQPVAFWCNPISGHNTLYWYLQNLGQGPELLIRYENEEAVDDSQLPKDRFSAERLKGVDSTLKIQPAELGDSAVYLCASRPRGAPETSGYNEQFFGPGTRLTVL.

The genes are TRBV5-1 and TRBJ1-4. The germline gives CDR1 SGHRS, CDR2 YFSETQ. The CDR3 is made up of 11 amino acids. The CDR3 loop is CASSHGEKLFF.

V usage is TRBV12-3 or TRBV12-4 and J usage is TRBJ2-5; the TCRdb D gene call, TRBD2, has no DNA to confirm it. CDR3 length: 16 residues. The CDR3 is CASRGRGLAGGETQYF.

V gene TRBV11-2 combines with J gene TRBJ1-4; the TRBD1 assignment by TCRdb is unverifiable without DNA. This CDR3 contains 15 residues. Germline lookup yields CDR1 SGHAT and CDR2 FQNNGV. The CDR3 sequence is CASSLVDRRNEKLFF.

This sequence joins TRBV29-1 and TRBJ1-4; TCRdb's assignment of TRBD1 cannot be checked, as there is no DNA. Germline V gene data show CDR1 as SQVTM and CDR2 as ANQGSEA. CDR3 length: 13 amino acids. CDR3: CSVTGTGYEKLFF.

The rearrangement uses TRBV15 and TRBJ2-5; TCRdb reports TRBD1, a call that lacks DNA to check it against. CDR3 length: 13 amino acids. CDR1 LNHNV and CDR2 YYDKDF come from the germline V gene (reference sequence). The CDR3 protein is CATSRQGGETQYF. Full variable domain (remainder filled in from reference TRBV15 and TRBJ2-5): DAMVIQNPRYQVTQFGKPVTLSCSQTLNHNVMYWYQQKSSQAPKLLFHYYDKDFNNEADTPDNFQSRRPNTSFCFLDIRSPGLGDTAMYLCATSRQGGETQYFGPGTRLLVL.

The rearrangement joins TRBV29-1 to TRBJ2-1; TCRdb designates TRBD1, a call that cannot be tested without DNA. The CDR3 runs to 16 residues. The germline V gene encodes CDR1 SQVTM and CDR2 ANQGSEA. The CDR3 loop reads CSARTGSGLTYNEQFF.

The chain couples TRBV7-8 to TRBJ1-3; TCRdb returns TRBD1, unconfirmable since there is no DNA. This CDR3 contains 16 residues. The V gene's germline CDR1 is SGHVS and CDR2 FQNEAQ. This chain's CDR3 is CASSLSLSGPGNTIYF.

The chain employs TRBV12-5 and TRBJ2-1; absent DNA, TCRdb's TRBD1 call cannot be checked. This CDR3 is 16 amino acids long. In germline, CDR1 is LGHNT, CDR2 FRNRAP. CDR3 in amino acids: CASGLSRQGINNEQFF.

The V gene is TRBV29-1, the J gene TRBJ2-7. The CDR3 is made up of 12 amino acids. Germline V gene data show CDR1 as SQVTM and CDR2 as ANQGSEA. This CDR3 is CSVLDGSYEQYF.